Each of the 15 T cell receptor beta chains below was sequenced from the same sample in a study of sequential checkpoint blockade in melanoma. Assay used: immunoSEQ multiplex PCR; TCRdb lists only in-frame clones, some missing. In the table there are fewer than 30,000 clones, more than 80% of which are singletons. The treatment was: randomized to nivolumab then ipilimumab (arm A) or the reverse (arm B). Sequencing used CD8+ T cells sorted from blood (inferred from file names), obtained from a patient given nivolumab and ipilimumab in sequence. Receptors originate from a human donor with melanoma.

The J gene is TRBJ2-5, the V gene TRBV9; 10 positions agree with TRBD2. The J segment lost 4 bases and the V segment lost 1 base, leaving 4 bases of the junction unmatched. CDR3 size: 15 residues. Germline assignment: CDR1 SGDLS and CDR2 YYNGEE. CDR3 sequence reads: CASSVLASGGETQYF. For the CDR3, the DNA is TGTGCCAGCAGCGTACTGGCTAGCGGGGGAGAGACCCAGTACTTC.

This chain joins TRBV19 and TRBJ2-5; tentative D call: TRBD1 (5 bases). The DNA end favors TRBJ2-7, so the J call may be wrong. The CDR3 has 14 residues. The germline gives CDR1 LNHDA, CDR2 SQIVND (reference sequence). The CDR3 sequence is CASSIGAGFYEQYF. The CDR3 bases are TGTGCCAGTAGTATTGGCGCAGGGTTTTACGAGCAGTACTTC.

The V call is TRBV5-1, the J call TRBJ1-1; 9 nucleotides line up with TRBD1. CDR3 length: 16 amino acids. V was pared by 4 bases and J by 4 bases, with 11 bases of the junction left unmatched. Germline V gene data show CDR1 as SGHRS and CDR2 as YFSETQ. The CDR3 DNA reads as TGCGCCAGCAGCCTCCGGGACAGGGTCTCCGGCACTGAAGCTTTCTTT. Residues: CASSLRDRVSGTEAFF.

On this clone: Other DNA sequences in this sample translate to the same CDR3. This chain uses TRBV9 with TRBJ2-1; TRBD1 aligns across 8 bases. The germline CDR1 and CDR2 sequences are SGDLS and YYNGEE. Trimming took 2 bases from V and 4 from J; bases not matched to a gene: 5. CDR3 size: 15 residues. CDR3 bases: TGTGCCAGCAGCGTCGGACAGGGATCTTACAATGAGCAGTTCTTC. This gives the protein CASSVGQGSYNEQFF.

CDR3 residues: CASSLSGGQSAGQPQHF. CDR3 DNA: TGTGCCAGCAGTTTATCGGGGGGACAGTCCGCGGGTCAGCCCCAGCATTTT. V is TRBV27 and J is TRBJ1-5, with 7 bases lining up with TRBD1. The length of the CDR3 is 17 residues. V lost 0 bases to trimming and J lost 6 bases; unmatched junction nucleotides: 11. Germline CDR1 and CDR2: MNHEY and SMNVEV (reference sequence).

The J gene is TRBJ1-4, the V gene TRBV10-3; the D gene is possibly TRBD1 (5 bases). V lost 4 bases to trimming and J lost 8 bases, with 20 bases between them. This CDR3 spans 16 amino acids. The germline gives CDR1 ENHRY, CDR2 SYGVKD. DNA of the CDR3: TGTGCCATCAGTGTTAACGGAGACTCCGGGGGGGAAAAACTGTTTTTT. It yields the protein CAISVNGDSGGEKLFF.

The chain recombines TRBV5-5 with TRBJ2-6; TRBD2 is a possible D gene (5 bases). CDR1 is SGHKS and CDR2 is YYEKEE in the germline V gene (reference sequence). The V end was cut by 3 bases, the J end by 3 bases, with 10 bases between. The length of the CDR3 is 15 residues. The CDR3 loop is CASSYGVSGANVLTF. In DNA form, the CDR3 reads TGTGCCAGCAGCTACGGGGTTAGTGGGGCCAACGTCCTGACTTTC. Full variable domain (missing parts from reference TRBV5-5 and TRBJ2-6): DAGVTQSPTHLIKTRGQQVTLRCSPISGHKSVSWYQQVLGQGPQFIFQYYEKEERGRGNFPDRFSARQFPNYSSELNVNALLLGDSALYLCASSYGVSGANVLTFGAGSRLTVL.

The chain carries TRBV11-3 and TRBJ1-2; TRBD1 aligns across 8 bases. V was clipped by 1 base and J by 8 bases; unmatched bases: 9. CDR1 and CDR2 (germline): SGHNT, YENEEA. This CDR3 contains 15 residues. The CDR3 DNA follows: TGTGCCAGCAGCTTAGGCTGGGCAGGGGGCAGGGGCTACACCTTC. It is translated as CASSLGWAGGRGYTF.

V and J are TRBV7-8 and TRBJ1-2; no reliable D call. The CDR3 is 13 amino acids. CDR1 is SGHVS, CDR2 FQNEAQ, per germline. V was cut by 10 bases and J by 8 bases, with 20 bases left in between. CDR3 region: CATSWEGKVGYTF. The DNA of the CDR3 is TGTGCCACCTCTTGGGAGGGCAAAGTCGGCTACACCTTC.

J is TRBJ1-6 and V is TRBV30; D is undetermined. Trimming took 0 bases from V and 2 from J, leaving 8 bases between them. This CDR3 region has 15 residues. Germline V gives CDR1 GTSNPN, CDR2 SVGIG (reference sequence). The CDR3 loop reads CAWSVRGAYNSPLHF. The CDR3 DNA is TGTGCCTGGAGTGTTCGGGGAGCCTATAATTCACCCCTCCACTTT. The full variable domain, in which reference TRBV30 and TRBJ1-6 provide the parts outside the CDR3, is SQTIHQWPATLVQPVGSPLSLECTVEGTSNPNLYWYRQAAGRGLQLLFYSVGIGQISSEVPQNLSASRPQDRQFILSSKKLLLSDSGFYLCAWSVRGAYNSPLHFGNGTRLTVT.

The chain carries TRBV9 and TRBJ2-7, with 7 bases aligning to TRBD1. With 3 bases clipped from V and 1 base from J, the junction kept 10 bases outside the gene matches. Germline V CDR1 and CDR2: SGDLS, YYNGEE. This CDR3 spans 16 amino acids. CDR3 sequence: CASSETQGDSSYEQYF. CDR3 in DNA: TGTGCCAGCAGCGAGACCCAGGGGGATTCATCCTACGAGCAGTACTTC. Looking up the rest from reference TRBV9 and TRBJ2-7 gives the full variable domain: DSGVTQTPKHLITATGQRVTLRCSPRSGDLSVYWYQQSLDQGLQFLIQYYNGEERAKGNILERFSAQQFPDLHSELNLSSLELGDSALYFCASSETQGDSSYEQYFGPGTRLTVT.

The chain uses TRBV6-1 and TRBJ2-3, with 16 bases lining up with TRBD2. This CDR3 is 14 amino acids long. Germline V gives CDR1 MNHNS, CDR2 SASEGT. V dropped 10 bases and J dropped 6; count of bases not matched to a gene: 4. The chain's CDR3 is CAKGTSGGVDTQYF. The CDR3 coding sequence is TGTGCCAAAGGGACTAGCGGGGGGGTGGATACGCAGTATTTT.

This chain uses TRBV2 with TRBJ2-3; D may be TRBD1 (5 bases). The germline CDR1 and CDR2 sequences are SNHLY and FYNNEI. V was trimmed by 6 bases and J by 6 bases, leaving 10 bases between them. The CDR3 totals 12 residues. DNA of the CDR3: TGTGCCAGCAGGCCGACAGATGATACGCAGTATTTT. It encodes CASRPTDDTQYF.

This clone was detected a few times. V is TRBV7-9 and J is TRBJ2-1; 11 positions match TRBD1. Per germline, CDR1 SEHNR and CDR2 FQNEAQ (reference sequence). The J segment lost 12 bases and the V segment lost 1 base, leaving 2 bases of the junction unmatched. The CDR3 contains 13 residues. The chain's CDR3 is CASSLGDRGRQFF. The CDR3 region has the DNA TGTGCCAGCAGCTTAGGGGACAGGGGGAGGCAGTTCTTC.

A single count supports this clone. The rearrangement uses TRBV7-3 and TRBJ2-1; 14 positions agree with TRBD2. The CDR3 runs to 15 residues. Losses at the gene ends were 3 bases for V and 8 bases for J; bases not matched to a gene: 3. Per germline, CDR1 SGHTA and CDR2 FQGTGA. The CDR3 spells CASSLGLAGDDEQFF. In DNA, the CDR3 is TGTGCCAGCAGCTTGGGACTAGCGGGAGATGATGAGCAGTTCTTC. Filled out from reference TRBV7-3 and TRBJ2-1, the complete variable domain reads GAGVSQTPSNKVTEKGKYVELRCDPISGHTALYWYRQSLGQGPEFLIYFQGTGAADDSGLPNDRFFAVRPEGSVSTLKIQRTERGDSAVYLCASSLGLAGDDEQFFGPGTRLTVL.